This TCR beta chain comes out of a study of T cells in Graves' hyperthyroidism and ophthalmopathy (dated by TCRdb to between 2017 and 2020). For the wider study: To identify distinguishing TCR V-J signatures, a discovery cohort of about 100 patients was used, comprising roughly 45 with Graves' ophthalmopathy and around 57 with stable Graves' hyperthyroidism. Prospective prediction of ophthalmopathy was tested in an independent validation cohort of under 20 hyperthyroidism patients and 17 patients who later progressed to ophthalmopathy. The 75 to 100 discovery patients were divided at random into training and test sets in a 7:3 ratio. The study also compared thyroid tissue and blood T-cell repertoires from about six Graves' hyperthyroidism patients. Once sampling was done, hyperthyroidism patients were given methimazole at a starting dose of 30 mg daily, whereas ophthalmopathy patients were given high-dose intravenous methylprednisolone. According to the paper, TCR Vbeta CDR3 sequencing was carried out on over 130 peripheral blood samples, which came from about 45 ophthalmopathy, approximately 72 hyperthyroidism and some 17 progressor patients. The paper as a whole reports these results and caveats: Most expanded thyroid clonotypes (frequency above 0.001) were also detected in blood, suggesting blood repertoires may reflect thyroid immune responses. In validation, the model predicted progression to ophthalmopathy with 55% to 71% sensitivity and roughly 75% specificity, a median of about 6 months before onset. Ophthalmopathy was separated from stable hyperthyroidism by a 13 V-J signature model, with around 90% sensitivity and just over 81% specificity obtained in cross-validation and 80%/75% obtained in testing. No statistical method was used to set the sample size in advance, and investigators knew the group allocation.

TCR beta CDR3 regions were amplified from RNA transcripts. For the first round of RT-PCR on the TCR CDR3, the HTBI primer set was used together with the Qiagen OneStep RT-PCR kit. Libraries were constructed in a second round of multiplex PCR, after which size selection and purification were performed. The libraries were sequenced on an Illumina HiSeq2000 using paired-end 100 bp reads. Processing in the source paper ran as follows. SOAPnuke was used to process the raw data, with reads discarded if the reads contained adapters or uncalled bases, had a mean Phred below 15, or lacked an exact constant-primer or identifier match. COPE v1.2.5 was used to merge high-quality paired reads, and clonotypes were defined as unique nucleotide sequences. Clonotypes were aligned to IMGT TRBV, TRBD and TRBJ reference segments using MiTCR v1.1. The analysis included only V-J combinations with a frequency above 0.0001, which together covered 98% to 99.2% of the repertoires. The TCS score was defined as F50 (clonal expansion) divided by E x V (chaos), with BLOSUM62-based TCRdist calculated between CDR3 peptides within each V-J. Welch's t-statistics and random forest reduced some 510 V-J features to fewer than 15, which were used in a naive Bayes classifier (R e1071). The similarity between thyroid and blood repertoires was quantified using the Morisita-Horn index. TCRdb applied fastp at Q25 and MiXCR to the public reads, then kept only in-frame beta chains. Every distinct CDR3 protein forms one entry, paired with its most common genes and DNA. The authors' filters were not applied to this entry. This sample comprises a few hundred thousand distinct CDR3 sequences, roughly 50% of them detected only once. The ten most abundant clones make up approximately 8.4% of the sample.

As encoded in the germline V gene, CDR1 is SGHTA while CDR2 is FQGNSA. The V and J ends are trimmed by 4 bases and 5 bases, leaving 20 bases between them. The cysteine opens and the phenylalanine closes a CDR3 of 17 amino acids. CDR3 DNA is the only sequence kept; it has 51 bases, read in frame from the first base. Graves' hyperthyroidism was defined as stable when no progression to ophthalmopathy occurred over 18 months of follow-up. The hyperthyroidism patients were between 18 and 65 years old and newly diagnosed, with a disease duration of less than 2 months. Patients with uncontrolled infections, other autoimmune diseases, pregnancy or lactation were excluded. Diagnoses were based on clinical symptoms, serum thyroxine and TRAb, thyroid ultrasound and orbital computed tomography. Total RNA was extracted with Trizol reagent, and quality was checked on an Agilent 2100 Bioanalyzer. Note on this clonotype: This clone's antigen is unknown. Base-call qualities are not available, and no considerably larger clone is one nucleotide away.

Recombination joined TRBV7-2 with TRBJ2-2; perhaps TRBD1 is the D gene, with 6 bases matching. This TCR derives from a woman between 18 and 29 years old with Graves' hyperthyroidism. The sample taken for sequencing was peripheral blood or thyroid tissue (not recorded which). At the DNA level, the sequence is TGTGCCAGCAGCTCGCCAACAGGGACACTTATTACCGGGGAGCTGTTTTTT. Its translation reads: CASSSPTGTLITGELFF.